Each of the 25 T cell receptor beta chains below was sequenced from the same sample in a study of identifying expanded T cells in peripheral blood. Generated by immunoSEQ multiplex PCR, the TCRdb table keeps only in-frame clones and is missing some. Among some 120,000 clones listed, approximately 84% were seen once. Sequenced: blood. These receptors originate from a person aged 18 to 69 in good health.

Here the CDR3 DNA reads TGTGCCAGTAGAATTGGACAGATGAACACTGAAGCTTTCTTT. Translating it yields CASRIGQMNTEAFF. The chain has TRBV19 and TRBJ1-1, with D perhaps TRBD1 (6 bases). This CDR3 has 14 amino acids. The germline gives CDR1 LNHDA, CDR2 SQIVND (reference sequence). Trimming pared 6 bases from V and 0 bases from J, leaving 11 bases between.

The V call is TRBV5-1, the J call TRBJ1-4; D is undetermined. CDR3 size: 14 residues. Germline V lookup: CDR1 SGHRS, CDR2 YFSETQ. V dropped 4 bases and J dropped 0 bases, with 7 bases sitting between them. CDR3 residues: CASSAETTNEKLFF. The DNA of the CDR3 is TGCGCCAGCAGCGCAGAGACAACTAATGAAAAACTGTTTTTT.

This chain links TRBV7-9 with TRBJ2-1; 8 nucleotides line up with TRBD2. V gave up 9 bases and J gave up 5 bases; unmatched junction bases: 6. CDR3 size: 13 residues. Germline V gene data show CDR1 as SEHNR and CDR2 as FQNEAQ (reference sequence). CDR3 DNA: TGTGCCAGAGAGCAACTAGCGGACAATGAGCAGTTCTTC. It is translated as CAREQLADNEQFF.

The chain combines TRBV6-1 with TRBJ1-1; D remains ambiguous. V lost 5 bases and J lost 5, with 12 bases in between. The CDR3 spans 13 residues. From germline, CDR1 is MNHNS and CDR2 SASEGT. CDR3 loop: CASSRLRGTEAFF. As DNA, the CDR3 is TGTGCCAGCAGTCGCCTCCGAGGGACTGAAGCTTTCTTT.

In regard to this clone: The junction does not match germline at one end; this may be a read error. The chain employs TRBV9 and TRBJ1-1; D possibly corresponds to TRBD1 (6 bases). Germline CDR1 is SGDLS and CDR2 is YYNGEE. The CDR3 runs to 16 residues. The CDR3 loop reads CASSVGTGTSDTKAFF. The CDR3 DNA reads TGTGCCAGCAGCGTAGGAACCGGGACAAGTGACACTAAAGCTTTCTTT.

The chain uses TRBV6-6 and TRBJ1-5, with 7 bases fitting TRBD1. CDR1 is MNHNY, CDR2 SVGAGI, per germline (reference sequence). V was pared by 8 bases and J by 2 bases, with 6 bases of the junction left unmatched. The CDR3 totals 14 residues. CDR3 sequence (DNA): TGTGCCAGCGCAACAGGGGAGGGCAATCAGCCCCAGCATTTT. Encoded protein: CASATGEGNQPQHF.

The V call is TRBV6-1, the J call TRBJ2-7, with D uncertain. V lost 3 bases, J lost 0 bases, and 12 bases lay in between. Germline CDR1 is MNHNS and CDR2 is SASEGT. The CDR3 is made up of 15 amino acids. The CDR3 coding sequence is TGTGCCAGCAGTGACGGAAGGTCCGGCTCCTACGAGCAGTACTTC. Protein: CASSDGRSGSYEQYF.

The chain links TRBV30 to TRBJ1-5, with D unclear. The V end was cut by 1 base, the J end by 3 bases, with 7 bases between. There are 13 residues in the CDR3. The germline V gene has CDR1 GTSNPN and CDR2 SVGIG (reference sequence). CDR3 DNA sequence: TGTGCCTGGAGTGGGCACAACAATCAGCCCCAGCATTTT. It is translated as CAWSGHNNQPQHF.

This sequence joins TRBV7-9 and TRBJ1-1; D possibly corresponds to TRBD1 (5 bases). V shed 4 bases and J shed 6 bases, with 9 bases lying between them. Germline V gene data show CDR1 as SEHNR and CDR2 as FQNEAQ (reference sequence). The CDR3 sequence is 12 residues long. In nucleotides, the CDR3 is TGTGCCAGCAGCTCACAGGTTCCTGAAGCTTTCTTT. This translates into CASSSQVPEAFF.

This rearrangement joins TRBV29-1 to TRBJ2-5, with TRBD1 matching 8 bases. The ends lost 7 bases at V and 4 bases at J; junction bases unmatched: 14. The germline V gene encodes CDR1 SQVTM and CDR2 ANQGSEA. The CDR3 has 15 amino acids. CDR3 sequence (DNA): TGCAGCGCCAGAGCCCGACAGGGGCGGTCAGAGACCCAGTACTTC. It codes for CSARARQGRSETQYF.

This rearrangement joins TRBV9 to TRBJ1-3; possible D gene TRBD1, 5 bases. CDR3 size: 16 residues. Looked up from germline, CDR1 is SGDLS and CDR2 is YYNGEE. V gave up 0 bases and J gave up 4 bases, with 14 bases separating them. This chain's CDR3 is CASSVGSGGYGNTIYF. The CDR3 region has the DNA TGTGCCAGCAGCGTAGGTTCGGGGGGGTACGGAAACACCATATATTTT.

V usage is TRBV5-1 and J usage is TRBJ1-1; D remains unclear. The length of the CDR3 is 13 residues. CDR1 is SGHRS and CDR2 is YFSETQ in the germline V gene. V lost 4 bases to trimming and J lost 0 bases, with 7 bases between them. The chain's CDR3 is CASSLPLNTEAFF. Written as DNA, the CDR3 is TGCGCCAGCAGCCTCCCCCTGAACACTGAAGCTTTCTTT.

The chain couples TRBV5-8 to TRBJ1-5; D is unclear. Trimming cost V 2 bases and J 0 bases, with 9 bases left between them. The CDR3 length is 15 residues. Germline V lookup: CDR1 SGHTS, CDR2 YDEGEE. CDR3 DNA: TGTGCCAGCAGCTTAGGCGGGGTTAGCAATCAGCCCCAGCATTTT. This encodes CASSLGGVSNQPQHF. Full variable domain (rest looked up from reference TRBV5-8 and TRBJ1-5): EAGVTQSPTHLIKTRGQQATLRCSPISGHTSVYWYQQALGLGLQFLLWYDEGEERNRGNFPPRFSGRQFPNYSSELNVNALELEDSALYLCASSLGGVSNQPQHFGDGTRLSIL.

In DNA, the CDR3 is TGCGCCAGCAGCCAAGATCGACTCGGGCTTCACTATGGCTACACCTTC. It encodes CASSQDRLGLHYGYTF. The chain uses TRBV4-3 and TRBJ1-2; no reliable D call. The CDR3 is 16 residues long. Germline CDR1 and CDR2: LGHNA and YSLEER. Trimming took 0 bases from V and 3 from J, leaving 14 bases between them.

This rearrangement joins TRBV2 to TRBJ2-1, with D unclear. CDR1 and CDR2 (germline): SNHLY, FYNNEI. CDR3 size: 15 residues. V was clipped by 6 bases and J by 0 bases, with 12 bases between them. The CDR3 bases are TGTGCCAGCAGGGGTGGACGTGACTCCTACAATGAGCAGTTCTTC. This translates into CASRGGRDSYNEQFF.

The V gene is TRBV7-9, the J gene TRBJ1-2, with 7 bases lining up with TRBD1. J lost 8 bases, V lost 8 bases, and 11 bases had no gene match. CDR1 and CDR2 from the germline V gene are SEHNR and FQNEAQ (reference sequence). CDR3 length equals 13 residues. CDR3: CASEAIQGTGYTF. CDR3 nucleotide sequence: TGTGCCAGCGAAGCCATACAGGGGACCGGCTACACCTTC.

This chain links TRBV19 with TRBJ1-5; TRBD1 is a possible D gene (5 bases). The germline gives CDR1 LNHDA, CDR2 SQIVND (reference sequence). The germline V and J ends were trimmed by 1 base and 5 bases, with 12 bases remaining between them. The CDR3 totals 15 residues. The CDR3 DNA is TGTGCCAGTAGTATAGGAGGGCAGGGAGATCAGCCCCAGCATTTT. Translation gives CASSIGGQGDQPQHF. The whole variable domain, filled in from reference TRBV19 and TRBJ1-5, reads DGGITQSPKYLFRKEGQNVTLSCEQNLNHDAMYWYRQDPGQGLRLIYYSQIVNDFQKGDIAEGYSVSREKKESFPLTVTSAQKNPTAFYLCASSIGGQGDQPQHFGDGTRLSIL.

The chain couples TRBV5-1 to TRBJ2-3; D may be TRBD1 (6 bases). Germline lookup yields CDR1 SGHRS and CDR2 YFSETQ. The V end lost 4 bases, the J end lost 0 bases, and 15 bases lay between the germline ends. This CDR3 has 16 residues. As DNA, the CDR3 is TGCGCCAGCAGCGGTACTACAGGGCTTAGCACAGATACGCAGTATTTT. Translation: CASSGTTGLSTDTQYF.

This rearrangement joins TRBV11-2 to TRBJ2-5; 8 bases agree with TRBD1. The trim removed 5 bases at V and 5 bases at J, leaving 10 bases unmatched. CDR1 SGHAT and CDR2 FQNNGV come from the germline V gene. The CDR3 covers 15 residues. The CDR3: CASSPIDRGRETQYF. CDR3 in DNA: TGTGCCAGCAGCCCTATCGACAGGGGTCGGGAGACCCAGTACTTC.

J is TRBJ1-1 and V is TRBV6-5; D is perhaps TRBD1 (5 bases). The CDR3 has 16 amino acids. V lost 2 bases, J lost 7 bases, and 20 bases lay in between. Germline CDR1 MNHEY, CDR2 SVGAGI. CDR3 sequence: CASSYGRGVGSFEAFF. DNA of the CDR3: TGTGCCAGCAGTTACGGGAGGGGAGTAGGTAGTTTTGAAGCTTTCTTT.

The gene calls are TRBV7-6 and TRBJ2-7; no definite D call. This CDR3 spans 14 amino acids. The V gene's germline CDR1 is SGHVS and CDR2 FNYEAQ. Trimming pared 2 bases from V and 5 bases from J, leaving 13 bases between. CDR3 loop: CASSLKGGRDEQYF. DNA of the CDR3: TGTGCCAGCAGCTTAAAGGGTGGGCGCGACGAGCAGTACTTC. Combining the CDR3 with reference TRBV7-6 and TRBJ2-7 gives the whole variable domain GAGVSQSPRYKVTKRGQDVALRCDPISGHVSLYWYRQALGQGPEFLTYFNYEAQQDKSGLPNDRFSAERPEGSISTLTIQRTEQRDSAMYRCASSLKGGRDEQYFGPGTRLTVT.

The sample holds a few counts of this clone. DNA of the CDR3: TGTGCCAGCGGGCGGAGTCAGTCTCCTGTTGGCTACACCTTC. This gives the protein CASGRSQSPVGYTF. The chain couples TRBV6-5 to TRBJ1-2; D gene ambiguous. The CDR3 runs 14 residues. Germline lookup yields CDR1 MNHEY and CDR2 SVGAGI. Trimming pared 8 bases from V and 7 bases from J, leaving 20 bases between.

V usage is TRBV10-3 and J usage is TRBJ1-1; 8 positions match TRBD1. The CDR3 has 17 residues. The junction had 14 bases not matched to a gene; V was cut back by 3 bases and J by 5 bases. Germline assignment: CDR1 ENHRY and CDR2 SYGVKD. CDR3 sequence reads: CAISEDRGQPWGTEAFF. The DNA for the CDR3 is TGTGCCATCAGTGAAGACAGGGGCCAACCCTGGGGTACTGAAGCTTTCTTT.

In its sample, this clone was seen once. This chain joins TRBV4-1 and TRBJ1-2; 8 positions agree with TRBD1. Germline V lookup: CDR1 MGHRA, CDR2 YSYEKL. V shed 0 bases and J 1 base; nucleotides not matched to a gene: 4. This CDR3 has 16 amino acids. The CDR3 loop reads CASSQERTGINYGYTF. The CDR3 coding sequence is TGCGCCAGCAGCCAAGAGAGGACAGGGATTAACTATGGCTACACCTTC.

The DNA for the CDR3 is TGTGCCAGCAGCCCCCCGGGACAGGGGAGGAATGAGCAGTTCTTC. Amino acid sequence: CASSPPGQGRNEQFF. V is TRBV7-2 and J is TRBJ2-1, with 10 nucleotides matching TRBD1. The CDR3 consists of 15 residues. Germline V CDR1 and CDR2: SGHTA, FQGNSA. V was clipped by 5 bases and J by 7 bases; unmatched bases: 8.